The 29 T cell receptor beta chains in this list originate from one sample, sequenced in a study of T cell changes during pregnancy in multiple sclerosis. Sequencing was performed with immunoSEQ multiplex PCR; in TCRdb, only in-frame clones are kept and a portion is missing. The profile shows just over 90,000 clones, 90% to 95% of them singletons. The specimen was peripheral blood, collected after pregnancy. The receptor source for this set is a female donor in good health, enrolled as a control in a pregnancy study.

This clone was recorded once. The chain joins TRBV10-1 to TRBJ2-7; 8 bases map to TRBD2. The CDR3 spans 16 residues. V shed 6 bases and J 1 base; nucleotides not matched to a gene: 11. Germline CDR1 reads WNHNN; CDR2 reads SYGVQD (reference sequence). The CDR3 DNA sequence: TGCGCCAGCAGGGCCGCGGGGTGCGGGGGGTCCTACGAGCAGTACTTC. Translated, it gives CASRAAGCGGSYEQYF.

The V and J genes are TRBV5-1 and TRBJ2-1, with 11 bases identical to TRBD2. The germline gives CDR1 SGHRS, CDR2 YFSETQ. V gave up 4 bases and J gave up 10 bases; unmatched junction bases: 10. This CDR3 spans 15 amino acids. The CDR3: CASSLSTSGVGEQFF. CDR3 in DNA: TGCGCCAGCAGCCTGTCGACTAGCGGGGTAGGGGAGCAGTTCTTC.

V gene TRBV29-1 combines with J gene TRBJ1-1; 9 nucleotides match TRBD1. This CDR3 has 14 residues. Germline assignment: CDR1 SQVTM and CDR2 ANQGSEA. Trimming took 3 bases from V and 1 from J; bases not matched to a gene: 3. This CDR3 reads CSVDKTGGNTEAFF. DNA for the CDR3: TGCAGCGTTGATAAGACAGGGGGGAACACTGAAGCTTTCTTT. Complete variable domain (other parts from reference TRBV29-1 and TRBJ1-1): SAVISQKPSRDICQRGTSLTIQCQVDSQVTMMFWYRQQPGQSLTLIATANQGSEATYESGFVIDKFPISRPNLTFSTLTVSNMSPEDSSIYLCSVDKTGGNTEAFFGQGTRLTVV.

The chain uses TRBV10-3 and TRBJ1-1, with 9 bases aligning to TRBD1. The CDR3 loop spans 14 amino acids. Trimming cost V 6 bases and J 11 bases; bases outside gene matches: 13. Per the germline V gene, CDR1 is ENHRY and CDR2 is SYGVKD. CDR3 coding DNA: TGTGCCATCAGACCGGACAGGGGACTCCTAGTGGCTTTCTTT. Protein sequence: CAIRPDRGLLVAFF.

The V and J genes are TRBV30 and TRBJ1-3; D gene ambiguous. The CDR3 covers 13 residues. The V end lost 3 bases, the J end lost 4 bases, and 10 bases lay between the germline ends. Germline values: CDR1 GTSNPN, CDR2 SVGIG (reference sequence). The CDR3 reads CAWRNGGGNTIYF. The CDR3 DNA is TGTGCCTGGAGGAATGGCGGGGGAAACACCATATATTTT.

This sequence joins TRBV7-2 and TRBJ1-2; TRBD1 aligns across 8 bases. Trimming cost V 4 bases and J 8 bases; bases outside gene matches: 12. The CDR3 covers 15 residues. Germline V gives CDR1 SGHTA, CDR2 FQGNSA. Here the CDR3 DNA reads TGTGCCAGCAGCTCTAGGGGAGACAGGGGAGGCGGCTACACCTTC. Translated, it gives CASSSRGDRGGGYTF.

The chain combines TRBV14 with TRBJ2-3; TRBD2 is a possible D gene (5 bases). V lost 1 base, J lost 1 base, and 12 bases lay in between. Germline CDR1 is SGHDN and CDR2 is FVKESK. The CDR3 totals 16 residues. The CDR3 is CASSQASGKGTDTQYF. Written as DNA, the CDR3 is TGTGCCAGCAGCCAAGCATCGGGGAAGGGCACAGATACGCAGTATTTT.

V gene TRBV6-5 combines with J gene TRBJ1-1; the match to TRBD1 covers 8 bases. The CDR3 is made up of 15 amino acids. CDR1 is MNHEY, CDR2 SVGAGI, per germline. Germline trimming cut 5 bases from V and 0 bases from J; bases unmatched to any gene: 5. The CDR3 region is CASSPLDRVNTEAFF. The CDR3 bases are TGTGCCAGCAGTCCGTTGGACAGGGTGAACACTGAAGCTTTCTTT.

This chain joins TRBV7-9 and TRBJ1-5, with D perhaps matching TRBD1 (5 bases). Trimming removed 5 bases from V and 1 base from J, with 9 bases in between. Germline CDR1 is SEHNR and CDR2 is FQNEAQ (reference sequence). This CDR3 contains 14 residues. CDR3 in amino acids: CASSRQWSNQPQHF. DNA for the CDR3: TGTGCCAGCAGCCGACAGTGGAGCAATCAGCCCCAGCATTTT. Filled out from reference TRBV7-9 and TRBJ1-5, the complete variable domain reads DTGVSQNPRHKITKRGQNVTFRCDPISEHNRLYWYRQTLGQGPEFLTYFQNEAQLEKSRLLSDRFSAERPKGSFSTLEIQRTEQGDSAMYLCASSRQWSNQPQHFGDGTRLSIL.

V usage is TRBV9 and J usage is TRBJ1-2, with 10 bases aligning to TRBD1. This CDR3 is 16 amino acids long. CDR1 is SGDLS, CDR2 YYNGEE, per germline. J gave up 3 bases and V 1 base, and 6 bases lay outside the gene matches. This CDR3 reads CASSVPFGTGDYGYTF. DNA for the CDR3: TGTGCCAGCAGCGTACCCTTTGGGACAGGGGACTATGGCTACACCTTC.

This clone was seen a few times. This chain uses TRBV19 with TRBJ1-2; D gene unclear. V was trimmed by 5 bases and J by 4 bases, leaving 8 bases between them. Looked up from germline, CDR1 is LNHDA and CDR2 is SQIVND (reference sequence). The CDR3 is 12 residues long. The CDR3 region has the DNA TGTGCCAGTAGTCAGGAGGGCTATGGCTACACCTTC. This encodes CASSQEGYGYTF.

V and J are TRBV4-1 and TRBJ1-4; 8 positions match TRBD1. Trimming cost V 4 bases and J 1 base; bases outside gene matches: 5. The CDR3 has 16 amino acids. The V gene's germline CDR1 is MGHRA and CDR2 YSYEKL. CDR3 in amino acids: CASSPGGGGTNEKLFF. CDR3 nucleotide sequence: TGCGCCAGCAGCCCAGGGGGCGGGGGAACTAATGAAAAACTGTTTTTT.

The chain carries TRBV18 and TRBJ2-3; the D is unclear. Germline V gene sequence: CDR1 KGHSH, CDR2 LQKENI. This CDR3 spans 13 amino acids. The V end was cut by 3 bases, the J end by 0 bases, with 4 bases between. The CDR3 DNA follows: TGTGCCAGCTCACCCCCTAGCACAGATACGCAGTATTTT. It encodes CASSPPSTDTQYF. The whole variable domain, remainder taken from reference TRBV18 and TRBJ2-3, is NAGVMQNPRHLVRRRGQEARLRCSPMKGHSHVYWYRQLPEEGLKFMVYLQKENIIDESGMPKERFSAEFPKEGPSILRIQQVVRGDSAAYFCASSPPSTDTQYFGPGTRLTVL.

The chain is built from TRBV4-3 and TRBJ2-7; perhaps TRBD1 as D (5 bases). Germline CDR1 reads LGHNA; CDR2 reads YSLEER. CDR3 length: 15 amino acids. V lost 0 bases and J lost 4, with 13 bases in between. The CDR3 protein is CASSQEGAPTYEQYF. The CDR3, as DNA: TGCGCCAGCAGCCAAGAAGGGGCACCTACGTACGAGCAGTACTTC.

The chain joins TRBV4-3 to TRBJ1-4; D uncertain. CDR1 LGHNA and CDR2 YSLEER come from the germline V gene. The CDR3 has 16 amino acids. Trimming pared 5 bases from V and 2 bases from J, leaving 15 bases between. The CDR3 sequence: CASSSGVVNTNEKLFF. The CDR3 DNA reads TGCGCCAGCAGCAGCGGGGTGGTCAACACTAATGAAAAACTGTTTTTT.

This rearrangement joins TRBV15 to TRBJ2-1; possible D gene TRBD1, 7 bases. Germline assignment: CDR1 LNHNV and CDR2 YYDKDF (reference sequence). This CDR3 has 15 amino acids. V was clipped by 4 bases and J by 6 bases, with 16 bases between them. CDR3 sequence: CATSTGGQGGNEQFF. The CDR3 nucleotides are TGTGCCACCAGCACCGGGGGCCAGGGGGGCAATGAGCAGTTCTTC.

The chain joins TRBV4-2 to TRBJ2-1; 10 nucleotides agree with TRBD2. The CDR3 totals 14 residues. After removal of 4 bases from V and 8 bases from J, the junction contained 5 bases not matched to a gene. Germline V gene lookup returns CDR1 LGHNA and CDR2 YNFKEQ. CDR3 bases: TGTGCCAGCAGCCTAGCGGGGGGACGCGATGAGCAGTTCTTC. It specifies CASSLAGGRDEQFF.

The rearrangement joins TRBV5-1 to TRBJ1-5; D not resolved. The CDR3 has 15 amino acids. V gave up 0 bases and J gave up 4 bases, with 11 bases separating them. Germline values: CDR1 SGHRS, CDR2 YFSETQ. The CDR3 coding sequence is TGCGCCAGCAGCTTGGGCACATTAGCAAATCAGCCCCAGCATTTT. Protein: CASSLGTLANQPQHF.

This chain joins TRBV7-9 and TRBJ2-5; 7 bases fit TRBD2. After removal of 6 bases from V and 3 bases from J, the junction contained 4 bases not matched to a gene. Germline V lookup: CDR1 SEHNR, CDR2 FQNEAQ (reference sequence). The CDR3 extends over 13 amino acids. For the CDR3, the DNA is TGTGCCAGCAGTCATACTAGCGAAGAGACCCAGTACTTC. Translation gives CASSHTSEETQYF. Full variable domain (remainder filled in from reference TRBV7-9 and TRBJ2-5): DTGVSQNPRHKITKRGQNVTFRCDPISEHNRLYWYRQTLGQGPEFLTYFQNEAQLEKSRLLSDRFSAERPKGSFSTLEIQRTEQGDSAMYLCASSHTSEETQYFGPGTRLLVL.

The CDR3 here is CASRQQDTQAFF. As DNA, the CDR3 is TGTGCCAGCAGGCAGCAGGACACCCAAGCTTTCTTT. The chain combines TRBV6-6 with TRBJ1-1; D is possibly TRBD1 (5 bases). CDR1 MNHNY and CDR2 SVGAGI come from the germline V gene (reference sequence). The CDR3 spans 12 residues. V lost 6 bases to trimming and J lost 9 bases, with 14 bases between them.

The chain employs TRBV25-1 and TRBJ1-1; maybe TRBD1 (5 bases). This CDR3 contains 15 residues. V lost 4 bases, J lost 3 bases, and 15 bases lay in between. Germline-derived CDR1 and CDR2 are MGHDK and SYGVNS. The CDR3 sequence is CASSAPGRGYTEAFF. The CDR3 bases are TGTGCCAGCAGTGCCCCGGGGAGGGGCTACACTGAAGCTTTCTTT.

This rearrangement joins TRBV27 to TRBJ1-2; 7 nucleotides agree with TRBD1. There are 13 residues in the CDR3. Germline V CDR1 and CDR2: MNHEY, SMNVEV (reference sequence). The J segment lost 3 bases and the V segment lost 3 bases, leaving 1 base of the junction unmatched. CDR3 nucleotide sequence: TGTGCCAGCAGTTTCCAGGGGGACTATGGCTACACCTTC. Protein sequence: CASSFQGDYGYTF.

In its sample, this clone was seen a few times. The V call is TRBV4-2, the J call TRBJ2-5; D is possibly TRBD2 (5 bases). The CDR3 has 17 residues. V was pared by 1 base and J by 3 bases, with 18 bases between. Germline V gives CDR1 LGHNA, CDR2 YNFKEQ. CDR3 protein: CASSQGSGVPGEETQYF. The CDR3 DNA reads TGTGCCAGCAGCCAAGGGTCAGGAGTCCCCGGGGAAGAGACCCAGTACTTC.

The chain uses TRBV9 and TRBJ2-7; D is uncertain. The CDR3 length is 13 residues. CDR1 and CDR2 (germline): SGDLS, YYNGEE. Trimming removed 4 bases at V and 5 bases at J, with 13 bases between. The chain's CDR3 is CASSSFPYDEQYF. CDR3 DNA sequence: TGTGCCAGCAGCAGCTTTCCTTACGACGAGCAGTACTTC.

The rearrangement links TRBV4-3 to TRBJ2-2; D gene uncertain. Germline CDR1 LGHNA, CDR2 YSLEER. Trimming shortened V by 1 base and J by 1 base, and 7 bases separated the two germline ends. The CDR3 covers 15 residues. CDR3 bases: TGCGCCAGCAGCCAAGCCCGGAGGAACACCGGGGAGCTGTTTTTT. It is translated as CASSQARRNTGELFF.

The chain links TRBV7-9 to TRBJ1-6, with D uncertain. The CDR3 covers 12 residues. The germline V gene has CDR1 SEHNR and CDR2 FQNEAQ (reference sequence). V was pared by 4 bases and J by 14 bases, with 12 bases between. The CDR3 coding sequence is TGTGCCAGCAGCTCCGCCGCTTCGGCCCTCCACTTT. This gives the protein CASSSAASALHF.

The CDR3 reads CASSPSREETQYF. DNA for the CDR3: TGTGCCAGCAGCCCCTCCAGGGAAGAGACCCAGTACTTC. J is TRBJ2-5 and V is TRBV7-2; tentatively, D is TRBD1 (5 bases). Germline CDR1 is SGHTA and CDR2 is FQGNSA. Trimming stripped 5 bases from V and 3 bases from J, with 10 bases between. The CDR3 length is 13 residues.

The chain recombines TRBV9 with TRBJ1-3; D ambiguous. Trimming removed 4 bases from V and 0 bases from J, with 8 bases in between. The CDR3 is 14 amino acids. Germline CDR1 is SGDLS and CDR2 is YYNGEE. As DNA, the CDR3 is TGTGCCAGCAGCCCGGGAAGCTCTGGAAACACCATATATTTT. Its protein product is CASSPGSSGNTIYF.

The chain is built from TRBV19 and TRBJ1-1; 7 nucleotides match TRBD1. This CDR3 has 13 amino acids. Looked up from germline, CDR1 is LNHDA and CDR2 is SQIVND (reference sequence). V shed 3 bases, J shed 4 bases, and the junction held 2 bases outside the gene matches. Written as DNA, the CDR3 is TGTGCCAGTAGTATTAACAGGGGCACTGAAGCTTTCTTT. Translating gives CASSINRGTEAFF.